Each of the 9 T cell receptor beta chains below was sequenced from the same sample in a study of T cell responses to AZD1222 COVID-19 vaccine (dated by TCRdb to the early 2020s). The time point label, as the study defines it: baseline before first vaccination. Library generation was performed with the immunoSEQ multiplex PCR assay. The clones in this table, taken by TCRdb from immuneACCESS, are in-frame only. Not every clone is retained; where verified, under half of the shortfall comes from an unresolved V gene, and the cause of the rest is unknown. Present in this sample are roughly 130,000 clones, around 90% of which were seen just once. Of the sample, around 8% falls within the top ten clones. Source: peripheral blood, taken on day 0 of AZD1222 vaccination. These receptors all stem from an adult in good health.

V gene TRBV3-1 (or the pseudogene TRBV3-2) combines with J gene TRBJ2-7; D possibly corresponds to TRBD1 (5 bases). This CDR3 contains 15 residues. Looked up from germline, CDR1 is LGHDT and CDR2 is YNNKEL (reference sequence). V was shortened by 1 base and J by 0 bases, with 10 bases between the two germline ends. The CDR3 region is CASSQGQRHSYEQYF. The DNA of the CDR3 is TGTGCCAGCAGCCAAGGACAGCGCCACTCCTACGAGCAGTACTTC.

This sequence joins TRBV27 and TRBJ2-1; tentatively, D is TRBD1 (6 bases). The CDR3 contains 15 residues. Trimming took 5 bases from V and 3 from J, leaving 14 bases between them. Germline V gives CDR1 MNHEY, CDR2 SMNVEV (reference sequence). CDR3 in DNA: TGTGCCAGCAGTCAAACAGGGATTGGCTACAATGAGCAGTTCTTC. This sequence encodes CASSQTGIGYNEQFF.

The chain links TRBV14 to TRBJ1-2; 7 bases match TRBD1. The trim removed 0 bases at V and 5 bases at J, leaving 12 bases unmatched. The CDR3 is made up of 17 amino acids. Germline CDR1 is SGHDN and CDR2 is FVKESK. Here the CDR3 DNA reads TGTGCCAGCAGCCAAGAGGGCAGGGGGGACATGTGGTATGGCTACACCTTC. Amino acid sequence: CASSQEGRGDMWYGYTF.

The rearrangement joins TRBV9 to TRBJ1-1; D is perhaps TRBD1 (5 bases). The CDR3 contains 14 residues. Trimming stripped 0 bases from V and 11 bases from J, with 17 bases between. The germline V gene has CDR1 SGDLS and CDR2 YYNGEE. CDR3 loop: CASSVGVGPAAAFF. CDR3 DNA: TGTGCCAGCAGCGTAGGGGTGGGGCCGGCAGCTGCTTTCTTT.

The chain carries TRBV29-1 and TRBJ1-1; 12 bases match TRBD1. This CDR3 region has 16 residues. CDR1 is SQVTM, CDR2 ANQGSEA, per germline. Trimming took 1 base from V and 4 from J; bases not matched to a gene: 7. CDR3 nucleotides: TGCAGCGTTGAAGTGAGGGACAGGGGGCTTAGCACTGAAGCTTTCTTT. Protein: CSVEVRDRGLSTEAFF. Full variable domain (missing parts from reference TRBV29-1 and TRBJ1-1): SAVISQKPSRDICQRGTSLTIQCQVDSQVTMMFWYRQQPGQSLTLIATANQGSEATYESGFVIDKFPISRPNLTFSTLTVSNMSPEDSSIYLCSVEVRDRGLSTEAFFGQGTRLTVV.

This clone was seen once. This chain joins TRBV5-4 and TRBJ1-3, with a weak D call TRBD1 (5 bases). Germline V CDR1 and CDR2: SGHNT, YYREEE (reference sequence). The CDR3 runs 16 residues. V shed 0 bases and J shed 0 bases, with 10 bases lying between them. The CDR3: CASSLGDASSGNTIYF. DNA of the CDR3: TGTGCCAGCAGCTTGGGGGACGCAAGCTCTGGAAACACCATATATTTT.

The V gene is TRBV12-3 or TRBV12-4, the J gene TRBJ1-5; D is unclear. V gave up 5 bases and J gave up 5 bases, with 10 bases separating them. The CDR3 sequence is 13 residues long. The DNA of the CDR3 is TGTGCCAGCAGTGTTAAGTCCGATCAGCCCCAGCATTTT. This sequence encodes CASSVKSDQPQHF.

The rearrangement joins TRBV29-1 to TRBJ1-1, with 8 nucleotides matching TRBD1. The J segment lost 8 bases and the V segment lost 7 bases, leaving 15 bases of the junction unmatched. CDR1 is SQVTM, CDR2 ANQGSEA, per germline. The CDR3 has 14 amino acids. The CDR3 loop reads CSAHQTGAIGEAFF. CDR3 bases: TGCAGCGCCCACCAGACAGGGGCAATAGGGGAAGCTTTCTTT.

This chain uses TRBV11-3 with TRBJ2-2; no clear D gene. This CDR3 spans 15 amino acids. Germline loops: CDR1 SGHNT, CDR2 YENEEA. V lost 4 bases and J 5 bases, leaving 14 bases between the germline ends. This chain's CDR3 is CASSSRTSGTGELFF. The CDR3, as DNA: TGTGCCAGCAGCTCTCGGACGTCTGGGACCGGGGAGCTGTTTTTT.